This TCR beta chain comes out of a study of immune evolution from preneoplasia to lung adenocarcinoma. Concerning this clone: The antigen is not known.

Patients had resection in Japan or China between the mid-2010s and the late 2010s. Two lung cancer pathologists independently confirmed each histologic diagnosis. Study-level results: Top clone frequencies peaked in normal lung, apparently declining through invasive adenocarcinoma. Clonality was highest in normal lung, lower in later-stage lesions apparently.

The assay was immunoSEQ multiplex PCR, and TCRdb's table has in-frame clones only and misses some. The sample shows around 4,600 clones, approximately 69% of them seen only once. Germline lookup yields CDR1 SGHNT and CDR2 YYREEE (reference sequence). This CDR3 has 18 amino acids. Germline trimming cut 3 bases from V and 5 bases from J; bases unmatched to any gene: 17. Input material: FFPE adjacent normal lung tissue. The chain has TRBV5-4 and TRBJ2-3, with TRBD2 matching 8 bases. The receptor was isolated from a person aged 55-85 years with lung adenocarcinoma. The CDR3 reads CASSSPDGRAQRGDTQYF. The CDR3 nucleotides are TGTGCCAGCAGCTCCCCCGACGGGAGGGCCCAAAGAGGAGATACGCAGTATTTT.